These 26 T cell receptor beta chains were all obtained from the same sample, sequenced in a study of vaccination and CD4 T cells after COVID-19. Treatment in this sample: roughly nine-day PBMC culture with coronavirus spike peptide pools or control peptides (ViraFEST assay). What these receptors recognize is not known. The Oncomine TCR Beta short-read assay was what sequenced the DNA obtained from cultured CD4+ T cells. Each CDR3 protein is one row after TCRdb ran MiXCR on the PCR reads. The table has over 9,000 distinct CDR3 sequences, about 40% seen once. The sample consisted of CD4+ T cells from blood, cultured in vitro. These receptors were taken from a human donor who had recovered from COVID-19.

This clonotype has just a few counts. This sequence joins TRBV12-3 or TRBV12-4 and TRBJ1-2, with D unresolved. Trimming took 1 base from V and 4 from J, leaving 7 bases between them. The CDR3 extends over 13 amino acids. The CDR3 loop is CASSLGSPYGYTF. In nucleotides, the CDR3 is TGTGCCAGCAGTTTAGGGTCTCCCTATGGCTACACCTTC.

V gene TRBV7-2 combines with J gene TRBJ2-7, with D possibly matching TRBD2 (7 bases). This CDR3 is 16 amino acids long. Looked up from germline, CDR1 is SGHTA and CDR2 is FQGNSA. With 1 base removed from V and 6 bases from J, the gap between germline ends came to 19 bases. CDR3 in DNA: TGTGCCAGCAGCTTAGGCCCTTCCGGGGGGCAGAGCGAGCAGTACTTC. Its translation is CASSLGPSGGQSEQYF.

The rearrangement uses TRBV4-3 and TRBJ1-5; no clear D gene. V was trimmed by 0 bases and J by 0 bases, leaving 9 bases between them. The CDR3 spans 16 residues. Looked up from germline, CDR1 is LGHNA and CDR2 is YSLEER. CDR3 nucleotides: TGCGCCAGCAGCCAAGAAATAGCGGATAGCAATCAGCCCCAGCATTTT. Translating it yields CASSQEIADSNQPQHF.

By frequency in the sample, this clonotype is medium-sized (0.01 to 0.1%). V and J are TRBV7-9 and TRBJ1-1; D may be TRBD1 (6 bases). CDR3 size: 14 residues. Between the trimmed V and J ends, which lost 3 bases and 1 base, there was a span of 9 bases. From germline, CDR1 is SEHNR and CDR2 FQNEAQ (reference sequence). The CDR3 is CASSFGQTNTEAFF. The DNA for the CDR3 is TGTGCCAGCAGCTTCGGACAGACGAACACTGAAGCTTTCTTT.

CDR3 loop: CASSIAGTGVSEAFF. As DNA, the CDR3 is TGTGCCAGTAGTATAGCGGGGACAGGTGTTTCTGAAGCTTTCTTT. This sequence joins TRBV19 and TRBJ1-1, with 8 positions matching TRBD1. The germline V gene has CDR1 LNHDA and CDR2 SQIVND (reference sequence). J gave up 6 bases and V 1 base, and 7 bases lay outside the gene matches. The CDR3 is 15 amino acids. The full variable domain, with the rest looked up from reference TRBV19 and TRBJ1-1, is DGGITQSPKYLFRKEGQNVTLSCEQNLNHDAMYWYRQDPGQGLRLIYYSQIVNDFQKGDIAEGYSVSREKKESFPLTVTSAQKNPTAFYLCASSIAGTGVSEAFFGQGTRLTVV.

The chain carries TRBV12-3 or TRBV12-4 and TRBJ2-5; 7 bases are shared with TRBD2. J lost 9 bases, V lost 6 bases, and 7 bases had no gene match. The CDR3 length is 12 residues. The CDR3 coding sequence is TGTGCCAGCAGCCGGGGGGTGGAGGCCCAGTACTTC. It codes for CASSRGVEAQYF.

This clonotype has just a few counts. The rearrangement uses TRBV7-2 and TRBJ1-2; D is uncertain. The germline V gene has CDR1 SGHTA and CDR2 FQGNSA. V lost 5 bases, J lost 0 bases, and 10 bases lay in between. CDR3 length: 14 amino acids. The CDR3 bases are TGTGCCAGCAGCCGACAATCCTCTAACTATGGCTACACCTTC. This translates into CASSRQSSNYGYTF.

This clonotype has only a few counts. This chain connects TRBV4-1 to TRBJ2-3; 8 positions match TRBD2. V shed 1 base, J shed 1 base, and the junction held 4 bases outside the gene matches. The CDR3 extends over 16 amino acids. CDR1 and CDR2 (germline): MGHRA, YSYEKL. CDR3 region: CASSQAGSGGTDTQYF. In DNA form, the CDR3 reads TGCGCCAGCAGCCAAGCGGGTAGCGGGGGCACAGATACGCAGTATTTT.

The V call is TRBV12-3 or TRBV12-4, the J call TRBJ2-1, with 10 bases that match TRBD2. This CDR3 comprises 16 residues. J gave up 10 bases and V 3 bases, and 12 bases lay outside the gene matches. The CDR3 nucleotides read TGTGCCAGCAGTTTTATAGGTCTAGCGGGGGCCCCAGAGCAGTTCTTC. Protein product: CASSFIGLAGAPEQFF.

This clonotype has a handful of counts. This chain joins TRBV18 and TRBJ1-2, with 9 bases fitting TRBD1. The CDR3 consists of 15 residues. Germline CDR1 is KGHSH and CDR2 is LQKENI. V was pared by 3 bases and J by 3 bases, with 5 bases of the junction left unmatched. The CDR3: CASSPGTGWDYGYTF. In nucleotides, the CDR3 is TGTGCCAGCTCACCTGGGACAGGGTGGGACTATGGCTACACCTTC. Together with reference TRBV18 and TRBJ1-2, the CDR3 gives the full variable domain: NAGVMQNPRHLVRRRGQEARLRCSPMKGHSHVYWYRQLPEEGLKFMVYLQKENIIDESGMPKERFSAEFPKEGPSILRIQQVVRGDSAAYFCASSPGTGWDYGYTFGSGTRLTVV.

This clonotype came up a few times. The chain combines TRBV4-1 with TRBJ2-7; D is unresolved. CDR3 length: 14 amino acids. Between the trimmed V and J ends, which lost 2 bases and 1 base, there was a span of 9 bases. The V gene's germline CDR1 is MGHRA and CDR2 YSYEKL. The CDR3 loop is CASSQSSESYEQYF. As DNA, the CDR3 is TGCGCCAGCAGCCAATCTTCAGAATCCTACGAGCAGTACTTC.

V is TRBV5-5 and J is TRBJ1-3; 9 bases map to TRBD1. Germline CDR1 is SGHKS and CDR2 is YYEKEE (reference sequence). V was pared by 0 bases and J by 5 bases, with 9 bases of the junction left unmatched. This CDR3 has 17 residues. CDR3 sequence reads: CASSLGASGQGRNTIYF. Here the CDR3 DNA reads TGTGCCAGCAGCTTGGGGGCTTCGGGACAGGGCCGAAACACCATATATTTT.

The rearrangement uses TRBV12-3 or TRBV12-4 and TRBJ2-3, with D perhaps TRBD1 or TRBD2 (6 bases each). The CDR3 consists of 17 residues. The germline V and J ends were trimmed by 5 bases and 1 base, with 19 bases remaining between them. CDR3 DNA sequence: TGTGCCAGCAGTCCCCGGGGGCGCAGACTTGGCACAGATACGCAGTATTTT. It yields the protein CASSPRGRRLGTDTQYF.

This clonotype was seen a handful of times. The V call is TRBV19, the J call TRBJ2-2; 9 nucleotides line up with TRBD1. With 5 bases clipped from V and 4 bases from J, the junction kept 8 bases outside the gene matches. The length of the CDR3 is 16 residues. Per germline, CDR1 LNHDA and CDR2 SQIVND (reference sequence). The CDR3 spells CASSETGGSSTGELFF. The CDR3 coding sequence is TGTGCCAGTAGTGAGACAGGGGGTTCTAGCACCGGGGAGCTGTTTTTT.

The chain has TRBV20-1 and TRBJ2-3; 7 nucleotides align to TRBD1. This CDR3 has 14 residues. In germline, CDR1 is DFQATT, CDR2 SNEGSKA (reference sequence). The junction had 8 bases not matched to a gene; V was cut back by 2 bases and J by 6 bases. CDR3 coding DNA: TGCAGTGCTAGATATGGACAGGCATTCGATACGCAGTATTTT. As protein: CSARYGQAFDTQYF.

Only a few counts were recorded for this clonotype. The J gene is TRBJ1-2, the V gene TRBV20-1, with D possibly TRBD1 on 5 matching bases. Trimming left V 6 bases short and J 4 bases short, with 21 bases between. The CDR3 spans 15 residues. Germline CDR1 is DFQATT and CDR2 is SNEGSKA (reference sequence). DNA of the CDR3: TGCAGTGCCACTCCCGGGACCTCCCGGGGCTATGGCTACACCTTC. Translating it yields CSATPGTSRGYGYTF.

This chain connects TRBV18 to TRBJ2-5, with TRBD2 identical over 9 bases. J lost 5 bases, V lost 0 bases, and 7 bases had no gene match. The CDR3 totals 16 residues. Germline-derived CDR1 and CDR2 are KGHSH and LQKENI. In DNA, the CDR3 is TGTGCCAGCTCACCACCTAGCGGGGGCCTCGGGGAGACCCAGTACTTC. This gives the protein CASSPPSGGLGETQYF.

This clonotype appeared a few times. The CDR3 is CASSPLGREGYGYTF. CDR3 nucleotide sequence: TGTGCCAGCAGTCCGCTTGGGAGGGAGGGGTATGGCTACACCTTC. The V gene is TRBV12-3 or TRBV12-4, the J gene TRBJ1-2; D is perhaps TRBD1 (5 bases). V was pared by 5 bases and J by 5 bases, with 18 bases between. This CDR3 contains 15 residues.

V is TRBV20-1 and J is TRBJ2-5; the match to TRBD1 covers 8 bases. This CDR3 is 12 amino acids long. The germline gives CDR1 DFQATT, CDR2 SNEGSKA (reference sequence). V lost 2 bases to trimming and J lost 4 bases; unmatched junction nucleotides: 0. For the CDR3, the DNA is TGCAGTGCTAGACAGGGGGCAGAGACCCAGTACTTC. Protein sequence: CSARQGAETQYF.

This chain joins TRBV11-2 and TRBJ1-2; D is ambiguous. The CDR3 spans 17 residues. CDR1 and CDR2 from the germline V gene are SGHAT and FQNNGV. V was clipped by 1 base and J by 6 bases, with 21 bases between them. The DNA of the CDR3 is TGTGCCAGCAGCTTAGGTTCGCTTGGCGGGGTGGAGAATGGCTACACCTTC. Translating it yields CASSLGSLGGVENGYTF.

CDR3 amino acids: CASSVGENTEAFF. Written as DNA, the CDR3 is TGTGCCAGCAGCGTTGGGGAGAACACTGAAGCTTTCTTT. The chain links TRBV9 to TRBJ1-1; no clear D. Trimming pared 2 bases from V and 1 base from J, leaving 6 bases between. CDR3 size: 13 residues. The germline gives CDR1 SGDLS, CDR2 YYNGEE.

The chain has TRBV4-2 and TRBJ1-2; D is possibly TRBD1 (5 bases). This CDR3 has 16 residues. V lost 0 bases, J lost 4 bases, and 15 bases lay in between. Germline V gene sequence: CDR1 LGHNA, CDR2 YNFKEQ. CDR3 in amino acids: CASSQDRRGAAYGYTF. The CDR3 nucleotides are TGTGCCAGCAGCCAAGATCGTAGAGGGGCTGCCTATGGCTACACCTTC.

This clonotype has more than one count but fewer than ten. The chain recombines TRBV12-3 or TRBV12-4 with TRBJ2-7, with D possibly TRBD2 on 5 matching bases. CDR3 length equals 15 residues. The V gene lost 2 bases and the J gene lost 7 bases, with 18 bases spanning the gap. CDR3 nucleotide sequence: TGTGCCAGCAGTTTACCCGGCTGGGGTTGGAGGGAGCAGTACTTC. Residues: CASSLPGWGWREQYF.

Only a few counts were recorded for this clonotype. The chain joins TRBV11-2 to TRBJ1-1; tentatively, D is TRBD1 (5 bases). Deletions cut 2 bases from V and 2 bases from J, with 9 bases between. This CDR3 comprises 14 residues. Germline V gives CDR1 SGHAT, CDR2 FQNNGV. CDR3 nucleotide sequence: TGTGCCAGCAGCTTAAGGGGAAGTAACACTGAAGCTTTCTTT. It yields the protein CASSLRGSNTEAFF. The entire variable domain, with the rest obtained from reference TRBV11-2 and TRBJ1-1, is as follows: EAGVAQSPRYKIIEKRQSVAFWCNPISGHATLYWYQQILGQGPKLLIQFQNNGVVDDSQLPKDRFSAERLKGVDSTLKIQPAKLEDSAVYLCASSLRGSNTEAFFGQGTRLTVV.

The chain is built from TRBV19 and TRBJ1-4, with a possible D match to TRBD1 (5 bases). The CDR3 is 14 residues long. V shed 9 bases and J shed 0 bases, with 11 bases lying between them. CDR1 LNHDA and CDR2 SQIVND come from the germline V gene (reference sequence). The CDR3 sequence: CARLRQTTNEKLFF. The CDR3 DNA reads TGTGCCAGACTCCGACAGACAACTAATGAAAAACTGTTTTTT.

This rearrangement joins TRBV27 to TRBJ1-4; possible D gene TRBD1, 6 bases. Between the trimmed V and J ends, which lost 5 bases and 7 bases, there was a span of 14 bases. Germline loops: CDR1 MNHEY, CDR2 SMNVEV (reference sequence). The CDR3 runs 14 residues. The CDR3 here is CASSRAGEGEKLFF. The CDR3 region has the DNA TGTGCCAGCAGTCGGGCAGGGGAGGGTGAAAAACTGTTTTTT.